The clone carrying this T cell receptor (beta chain) appeared a single time. The data derive from a study of blood T cell repertoires in COVID-19. In the study overall: Specimens from acute and convalescent COVID-19 originated in the United States, Italy and Spain. Sample material is recorded as cDNA or gDNA derived from T cells, B-cell-depleted T cells, or PBMCs.

This CDR3 is 16 amino acids long. Germline assignment: CDR1 LNHNV and CDR2 YYDKDF (reference sequence). Germline trimming cut 4 bases from V and 6 bases from J; bases unmatched to any gene: 6. Per the authors' pipeline: Researchers report that nucleated cell counts were estimated from reference gene primer amplification. Profiling relied on immunoSEQ multiplex PCR, and the TCRdb table lists in-frame clones only, not all of them. V and J calls and clone size come straight from that table; D and trimming were deduced from the DNA. Among 65,000 to 85,000 clones listed, roughly 90% were seen once. The material sequenced was peripheral blood. The sequence came from a middle-aged man with active COVID-19. The chain uses TRBV15 and TRBJ2-1; 13 bases fit TRBD2. The CDR3 DNA sequence: TGTGCCACCAGCACTCAGACTAGCGGGAGGACCAATGAGCAGTTCTTC. Protein product: CATSTQTSGRTNEQFF.